This TCR beta chain emerged from a study of CD8 T cells in ankylosing spondylitis. General study findings and limits: Some motif variants were previously reported in reactive arthritis synovial fluid and blood. Disease-linked clones reportedly concentrated significantly in matched ankylosing spondylitis synovial fluid. A motif of seven or eight highly homologous TCR beta variants was seen as apparently characteristic of ankylosing spondylitis blood.

TCRdb fed the 5' RACE reads into MiXCR, producing one record per CDR3 protein. The sample holds 150,000 to 200,000 distinct CDR3 sequences; around 19% are singletons and the top ten take roughly 7.7%. About this clonotype: Its antigen is not known.

The sequence derives from a male donor with ankylosing spondylitis or in good health (not recorded which). Sequencing input: blood, either unsorted or a sorted T cell fraction (not recorded which).

CDR3 loop: CASSGGRGIGTEAFF. The CDR3 region has the DNA TGTGCCAGCAGTGGGGGTCGAGGGATTGGGACTGAAGCTTTCTTT. The chain couples TRBV2 to TRBJ1-1; the D is unclear. This CDR3 comprises 15 residues. V was pared by 4 bases and J by 5 bases, with 17 bases between. The V gene's germline CDR1 is SNHLY and CDR2 FYNNEI.